Given below is one T cell receptor beta chain in context. Profiled with immunoSEQ multiplex PCR; TCRdb holds only in-frame clones, not every one. The sample shows fewer than 110,000 clones, approximately 84% of them seen only once. These data originate in a study of blood T cell repertoires in COVID-19. The germline CDR1 and CDR2 sequences are PRHDT and FYEKMQ (reference sequence). J gave up 8 bases and V 5 bases, and 7 bases lay outside the gene matches. The CDR3 covers 13 residues. V gene TRBV13 combines with J gene TRBJ1-2; 8 bases match TRBD1. The TCR sequence derives from a human donor in a cohort sampled during active or convalescent COVID-19. The sample comprised peripheral blood. The CDR3 loop is CASSNTGGDGYTF. CDR3 DNA sequence: TGTGCCAGCAGCAACACAGGGGGAGACGGCTACACCTTC.